The 10 T cell receptor beta chains below come from one sample, sequenced in a study of blood T cell repertoires in COVID-19. Sequencing used immunoSEQ multiplex PCR; TCRdb keeps in-frame clones, though not all of them. The data contain 250,000 or so clones, 88% of them singletons. Sequenced sample: peripheral blood. All receptors derive from an older woman with acute or convalescent COVID-19.

In this sample, this clone turned up once. V is TRBV10-3 and J is TRBJ2-2, with D perhaps TRBD1 (6 bases). CDR3 length equals 16 residues. The V end lost 5 bases, the J end lost 7 bases, and 20 bases lay between the germline ends. CDR1 and CDR2 from the germline V gene are ENHRY and SYGVKD. The CDR3 DNA reads TGTGCCATCAGTTTCCGGGACACCAAACGGGGCGGGGAGCTGTTTTTT. This translates into CAISFRDTKRGGELFF.

The rearrangement links TRBV5-5 to TRBJ2-7; D is uncertain. CDR1 is SGHKS and CDR2 is YYEKEE in the germline V gene (reference sequence). Trimming removed 0 bases from V and 4 bases from J, with 5 bases in between. The CDR3 loop spans 12 amino acids. The DNA of the CDR3 is TGTGCCAGCAGCTTGGTACTTTACGAGCAGTACTTC. Protein product: CASSLVLYEQYF.

The table lists this clone with a few counts. This CDR3 is CASSRDTGTANTGELFF. DNA for the CDR3: TGTGCCAGCTCACGGGACACCGGGACAGCAAACACCGGGGAGCTGTTTTTT. V is TRBV18 and J is TRBJ2-2, with 7 bases that match TRBD1. Germline V gene sequence: CDR1 KGHSH, CDR2 LQKENI. The CDR3 totals 17 residues. With 4 bases clipped from V and 2 bases from J, the junction kept 10 bases outside the gene matches.

The chain carries TRBV10-1 and TRBJ1-1; tentatively, D is TRBD1 (5 bases). CDR1 and CDR2 (germline): WNHNN, SYGVQD (reference sequence). CDR3 length equals 16 residues. V gave up 6 bases and J gave up 0 bases, with 17 bases separating them. CDR3 in DNA: TGCGCCAGCAGCCCTAGTAAAGGGGTTATGAACACTGAAGCTTTCTTT. This sequence encodes CASSPSKGVMNTEAFF.

This clone was seen once. The chain employs TRBV29-1 and TRBJ1-1; D not certain. Per the germline V gene, CDR1 is SQVTM and CDR2 is ANQGSEA. The germline V and J ends were trimmed by 6 bases and 5 bases, with 10 bases remaining between them. This CDR3 is 11 amino acids long. CDR3 DNA sequence: TGCAGCGTGAGGGTGGGAACTGAAGCTTTCTTT. It translates to CSVRVGTEAFF.

The rearrangement links TRBV27 to TRBJ2-2, with 7 bases that match TRBD2. Trimming at V came to 3 bases and at J to 4 bases, leaving 5 bases not matched to a gene. Germline V CDR1 and CDR2: MNHEY, SMNVEV (reference sequence). The CDR3 consists of 15 residues. The CDR3 DNA follows: TGTGCCAGCAGTTTCTCGGGGGGTGGCACCGGGGAGCTGTTTTTT. Translated, it gives CASSFSGGGTGELFF.

This chain connects TRBV9 to TRBJ2-6; the D gene is possibly TRBD1 (6 bases). The CDR3 length is 17 residues. Germline V gives CDR1 SGDLS, CDR2 YYNGEE. V dropped 4 bases and J dropped 0 bases, with 14 bases sitting between them. CDR3 sequence reads: CASSPQGPRSGANVLTF. For the CDR3, the DNA is TGTGCCAGCAGCCCACAGGGACCCCGCTCTGGGGCCAACGTCCTGACTTTC.

This chain joins TRBV30 and TRBJ2-7, with D tentatively TRBD1 (6 bases). The V end lost 0 bases, the J end lost 0 bases, and 9 bases lay between the germline ends. The CDR3 extends over 14 amino acids. Germline CDR1 GTSNPN, CDR2 SVGIG (reference sequence). Here the CDR3 DNA reads TGTGCCTGGAGTGTTGGGGACATCTCCTACGAGCAGTACTTC. Residues: CAWSVGDISYEQYF.

J is TRBJ1-3 and V is TRBV9, with 7 positions matching TRBD1. The V and J ends lost 0 bases and 7 bases, in that order; junction bases with no gene match: 7. Germline lookup yields CDR1 SGDLS and CDR2 YYNGEE. This CDR3 has 15 residues. CDR3 region: CASSVATGERNTIYF. The CDR3 bases are TGTGCCAGCAGCGTAGCAACAGGGGAACGGAACACCATATATTTT.

The J gene is TRBJ2-5, the V gene TRBV10-1, with 9 bases fitting TRBD1. The CDR3 runs to 16 residues. The germline gives CDR1 WNHNN, CDR2 SYGVQD (reference sequence). V gave up 2 bases and J gave up 5 bases; unmatched junction bases: 9. The CDR3 DNA is TGCGCCAGCAGTGAGGCCCCGGGACAGGGTCCGGAGACCCAGTACTTC. The encoded protein is CASSEAPGQGPETQYF.